This T cell receptor beta chain originates from a study of human T cells and chemical hapten exposure. Background on the study: Sensitization was performed using 2% DPC on a 2 cm by 2 cm upper inner arm skin site. Patients, mostly women, had alopecia areata, alopecia totalis or alopecia universalis.

CDR1 is MNHEY, CDR2 SVGAGI, per germline. The CDR3 length is 15 residues. Trimming removed 5 bases at V and 2 bases at J, with 15 bases between. Time point indicated: pre-sensitization, week 0. Regarding treatment: therapeutic diphenylcyclopropenone sensitization with weekly scalp DPC. This clonotype was detected a few times. One entry per CDR3 protein, called by TCRdb with MiXCR from the RACE reads. The sample contains about 98,000 distinct CDR3 sequences, less than 14% of which appear only once. The specimen was whole blood, collected in connection with sensitization to the hapten diphenylcyclopropenone (DPC). The TCR originated in a woman aged 60 to 75 with alopecia areata. Some clones in this sample may be carry-over from other donors' samples. The rearrangement links TRBV6-5 to TRBJ1-1; D possibly corresponds to TRBD1 (5 bases). CDR3 nucleotides: TGTGCCAGCAGTCCCCCCTTGACAGCAAACACTGAAGCTTTCTTT. Translated, it gives CASSPPLTANTEAFF.